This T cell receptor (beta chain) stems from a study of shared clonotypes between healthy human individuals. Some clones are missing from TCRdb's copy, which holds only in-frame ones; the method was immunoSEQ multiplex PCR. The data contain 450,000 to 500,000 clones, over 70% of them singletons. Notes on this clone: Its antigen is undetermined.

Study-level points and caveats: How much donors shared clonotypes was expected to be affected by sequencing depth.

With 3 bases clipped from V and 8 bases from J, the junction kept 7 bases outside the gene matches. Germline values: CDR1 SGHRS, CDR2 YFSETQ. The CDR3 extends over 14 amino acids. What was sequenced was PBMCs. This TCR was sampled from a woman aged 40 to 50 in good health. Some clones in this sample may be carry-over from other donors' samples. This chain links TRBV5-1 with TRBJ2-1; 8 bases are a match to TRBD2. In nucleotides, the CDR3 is TGCGCCAGCAGCTCGCTTAGCGGGACGGATGAGCAGTTCTTC. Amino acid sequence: CASSSLSGTDEQFF.